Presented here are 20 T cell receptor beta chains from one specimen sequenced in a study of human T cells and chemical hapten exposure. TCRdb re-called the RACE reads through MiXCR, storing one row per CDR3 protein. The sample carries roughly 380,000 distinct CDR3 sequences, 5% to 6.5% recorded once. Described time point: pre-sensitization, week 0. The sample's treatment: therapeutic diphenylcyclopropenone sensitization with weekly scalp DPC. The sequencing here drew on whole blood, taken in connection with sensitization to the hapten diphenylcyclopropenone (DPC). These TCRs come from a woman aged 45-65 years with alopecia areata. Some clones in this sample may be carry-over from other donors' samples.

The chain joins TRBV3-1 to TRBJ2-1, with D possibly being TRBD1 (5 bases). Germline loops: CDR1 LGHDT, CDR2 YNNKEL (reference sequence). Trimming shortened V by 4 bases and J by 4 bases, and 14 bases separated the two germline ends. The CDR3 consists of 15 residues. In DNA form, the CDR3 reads TGTGCCAGCAGCCTAGACAGTACCGCGTACAATGAGCAGTTCTTC. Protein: CASSLDSTAYNEQFF.

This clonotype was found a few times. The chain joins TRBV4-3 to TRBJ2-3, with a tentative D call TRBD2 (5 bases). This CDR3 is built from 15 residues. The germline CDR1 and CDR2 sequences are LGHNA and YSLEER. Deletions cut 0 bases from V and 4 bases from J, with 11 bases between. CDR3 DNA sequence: TGCGCCAGCAGCCAAGAACCCGGAGGACCAGATACGCAGTATTTT. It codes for CASSQEPGGPDTQYF.

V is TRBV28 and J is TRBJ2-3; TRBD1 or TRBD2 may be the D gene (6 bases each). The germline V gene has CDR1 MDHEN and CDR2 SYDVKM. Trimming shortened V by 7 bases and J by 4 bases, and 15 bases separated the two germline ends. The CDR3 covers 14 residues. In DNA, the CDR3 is TGTGCCAGCACCCCTGGGGGCGGGGCAGATACGCAGTATTTT. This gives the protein CASTPGGGADTQYF.

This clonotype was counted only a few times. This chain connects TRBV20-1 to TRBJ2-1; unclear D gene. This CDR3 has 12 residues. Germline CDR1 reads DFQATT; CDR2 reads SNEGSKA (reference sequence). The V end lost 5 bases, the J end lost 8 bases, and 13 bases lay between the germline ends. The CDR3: CSAPGRRDEQFF. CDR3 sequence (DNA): TGCAGTGCTCCTGGGCGCCGCGATGAGCAGTTCTTC.

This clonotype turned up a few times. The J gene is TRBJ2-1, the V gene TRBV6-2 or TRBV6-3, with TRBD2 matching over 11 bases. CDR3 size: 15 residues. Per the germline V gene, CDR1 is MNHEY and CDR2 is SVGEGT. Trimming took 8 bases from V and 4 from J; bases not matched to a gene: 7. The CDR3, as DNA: TGTGCCAGCCGGATAGCGGGGGGGATTTACAATGAGCAGTTCTTC. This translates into CASRIAGGIYNEQFF.

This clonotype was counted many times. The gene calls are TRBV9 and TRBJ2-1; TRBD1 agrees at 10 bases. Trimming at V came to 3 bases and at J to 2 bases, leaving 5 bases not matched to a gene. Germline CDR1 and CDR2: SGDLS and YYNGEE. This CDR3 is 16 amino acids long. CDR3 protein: CASSGRTGGTYNEQFF. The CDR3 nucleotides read TGTGCCAGCAGCGGACGGACAGGGGGGACCTACAATGAGCAGTTCTTC.

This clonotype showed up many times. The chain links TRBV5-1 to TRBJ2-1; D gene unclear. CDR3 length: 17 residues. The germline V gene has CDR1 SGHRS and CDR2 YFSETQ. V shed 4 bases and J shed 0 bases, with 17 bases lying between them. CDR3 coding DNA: TGCGCCAGCAGCCCGGTCGTCGGGCCCAGCTCCTACAATGAGCAGTTCTTC. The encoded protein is CASSPVVGPSSYNEQFF.

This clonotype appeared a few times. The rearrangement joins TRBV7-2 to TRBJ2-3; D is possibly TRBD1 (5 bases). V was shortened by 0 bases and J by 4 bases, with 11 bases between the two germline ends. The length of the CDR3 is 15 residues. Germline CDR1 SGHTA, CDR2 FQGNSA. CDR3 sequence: CASSLATVIPDTQYF. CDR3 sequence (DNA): TGTGCCAGCAGCTTAGCGACAGTCATTCCAGATACGCAGTATTTT. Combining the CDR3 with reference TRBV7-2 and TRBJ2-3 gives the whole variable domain GAGVSQSPSNKVTEKGKDVELRCDPISGHTALYWYRQSLGQGLEFLIYFQGNSAPDKSGLPSDRFSAERTGGSVSTLTIQRTQQEDSAVYLCASSLATVIPDTQYFGPGTRLTVL.

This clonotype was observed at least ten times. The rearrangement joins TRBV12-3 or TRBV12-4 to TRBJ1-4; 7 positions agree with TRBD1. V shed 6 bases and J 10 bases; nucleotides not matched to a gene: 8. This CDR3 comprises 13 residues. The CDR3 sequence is CASSPGTVGKLFF. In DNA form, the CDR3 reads TGTGCCAGCAGCCCCGGGACAGTTGGAAAACTGTTTTTT.

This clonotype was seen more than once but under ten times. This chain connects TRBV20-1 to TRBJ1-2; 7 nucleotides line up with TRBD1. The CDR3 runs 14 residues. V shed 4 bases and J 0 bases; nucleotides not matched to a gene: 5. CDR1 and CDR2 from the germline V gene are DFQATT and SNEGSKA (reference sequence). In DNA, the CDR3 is TGCAGTGCTACAGGGGGGAGTTCTAACTATGGCTACACCTTC. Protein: CSATGGSSNYGYTF.

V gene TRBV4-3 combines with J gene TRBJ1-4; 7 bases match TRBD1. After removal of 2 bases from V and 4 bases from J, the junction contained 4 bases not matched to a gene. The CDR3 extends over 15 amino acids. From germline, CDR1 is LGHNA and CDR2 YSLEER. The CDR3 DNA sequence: TGCGCCAGCAGCCAATCCCAGGGGGTTAATGAAAAACTGTTTTTT. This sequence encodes CASSQSQGVNEKLFF.

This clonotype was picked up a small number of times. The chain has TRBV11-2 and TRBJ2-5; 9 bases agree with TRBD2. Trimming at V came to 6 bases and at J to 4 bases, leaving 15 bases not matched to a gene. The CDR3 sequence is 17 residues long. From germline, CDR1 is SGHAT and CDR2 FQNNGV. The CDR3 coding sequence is TGTGCCAGCAGTTCGCTCTCTAGCGGGACCCCAAGAGAGACCCAGTACTTC. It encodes CASSSLSSGTPRETQYF. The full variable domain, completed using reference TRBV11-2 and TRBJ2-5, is EAGVAQSPRYKIIEKRQSVAFWCNPISGHATLYWYQQILGQGPKLLIQFQNNGVVDDSQLPKDRFSAERLKGVDSTLKIQPAKLEDSAVYLCASSSLSSGTPRETQYFGPGTRLLVL.

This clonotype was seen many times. The CDR3 coding sequence is TGTGCCAGCAGCTCATGGACAGCTTCTGGAAACACCATATATTTT. It translates to CASSSWTASGNTIYF. V gene TRBV7-6 combines with J gene TRBJ1-3; a possible D gene is TRBD1 (6 bases). The germline V gene has CDR1 SGHVS and CDR2 FNYEAQ. Deletions cut 4 bases from V and 1 base from J, with 11 bases between. The CDR3 has 15 amino acids.

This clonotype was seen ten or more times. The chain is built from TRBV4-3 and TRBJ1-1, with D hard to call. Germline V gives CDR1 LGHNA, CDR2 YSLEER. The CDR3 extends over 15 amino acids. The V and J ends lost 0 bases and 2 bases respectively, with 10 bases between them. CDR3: CASSQDENPNTEAFF. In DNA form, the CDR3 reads TGCGCCAGCAGCCAAGACGAGAACCCCAACACTGAAGCTTTCTTT.

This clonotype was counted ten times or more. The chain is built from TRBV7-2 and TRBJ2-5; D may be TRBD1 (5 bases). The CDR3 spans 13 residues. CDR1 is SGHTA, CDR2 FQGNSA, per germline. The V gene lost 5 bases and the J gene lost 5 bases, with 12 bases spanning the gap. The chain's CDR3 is CASSPMQGETQYF. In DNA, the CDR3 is TGTGCCAGCAGCCCTATGCAGGGCGAGACCCAGTACTTC.

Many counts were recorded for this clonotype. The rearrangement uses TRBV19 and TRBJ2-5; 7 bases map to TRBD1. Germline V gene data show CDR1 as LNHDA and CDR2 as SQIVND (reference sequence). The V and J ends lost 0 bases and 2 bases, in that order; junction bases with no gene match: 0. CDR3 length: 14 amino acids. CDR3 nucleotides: TGTGCCAGTAGTATAGAGGGACAGCAAGAGACCCAGTACTTC. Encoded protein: CASSIEGQQETQYF.

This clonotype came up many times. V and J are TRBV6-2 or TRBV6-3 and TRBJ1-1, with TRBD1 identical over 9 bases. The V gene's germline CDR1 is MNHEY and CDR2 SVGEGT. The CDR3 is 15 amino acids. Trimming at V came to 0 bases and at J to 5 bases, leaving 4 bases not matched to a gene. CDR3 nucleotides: TGTGCCAGCAGTTACTCGAGGACAGGGGAAACTGAAGCTTTCTTT. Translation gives CASSYSRTGETEAFF.

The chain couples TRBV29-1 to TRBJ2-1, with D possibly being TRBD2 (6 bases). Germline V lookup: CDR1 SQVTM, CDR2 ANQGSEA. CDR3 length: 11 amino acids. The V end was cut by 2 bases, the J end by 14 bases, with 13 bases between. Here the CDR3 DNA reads TGCAGCGTTGAATCAGGGCGGGGAGAGTTCTTC. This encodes CSVESGRGEFF.

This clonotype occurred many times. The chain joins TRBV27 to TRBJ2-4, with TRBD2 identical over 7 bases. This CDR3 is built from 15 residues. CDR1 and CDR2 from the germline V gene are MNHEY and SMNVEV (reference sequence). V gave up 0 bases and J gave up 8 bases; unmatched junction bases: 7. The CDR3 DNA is TGTGCCAGCAGTTTATCGATGGCGGGAGTACACATTCAGTACTTC. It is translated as CASSLSMAGVHIQYF.

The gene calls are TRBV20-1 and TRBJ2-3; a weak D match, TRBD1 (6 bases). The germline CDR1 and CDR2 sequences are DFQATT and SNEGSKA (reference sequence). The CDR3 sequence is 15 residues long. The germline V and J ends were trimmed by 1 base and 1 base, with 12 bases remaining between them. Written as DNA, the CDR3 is TGCAGTGCTAGAGTAGGGGGATCTGGCACAGATACGCAGTATTTT. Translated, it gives CSARVGGSGTDTQYF.